These 23 T cell receptor beta chains came from one sample sequenced in a study of T cells in Graves' hyperthyroidism and ophthalmopathy (dated by TCRdb to between 2018 and 2020). Library creation used multiplex PCR. The instrument was an Illumina HiSeq 2000. The TCR beta CDR3 regions were amplified from the RNA transcripts. For the first round of RT-PCR on the TCR CDR3, the HTBI primer set was used together with the Qiagen OneStep RT-PCR kit. Using fastp trimming at Q25 and MiXCR clonotype assembly, TCRdb reanalyzed the public sequencing data and kept in-frame beta chains. Rows merge per CDR3 protein into single entries with the most common DNA and genes. A total of more than 550,000 distinct CDR3 sequences appear in this sample, 45% of them only once. Together, the top ten hold less than 9% of the sample. The sample taken for sequencing was peripheral blood or thyroid tissue (not recorded which). The receptors stem from an adult man with Graves' disease, either hyperthyroidism or ophthalmopathy (not recorded which).

A word on this clonotype: Compared with germline, one end of the junction differs, possibly owing to a read error. The CDR3 DNA is TGTCCCAGACAGGGGGCGTCGGGGGCCAACGTCCTGACTTTC. This sequence encodes CPRQGASGANVLTF. The chain recombines TRBV2 with TRBJ2-6; TRBD1 agrees at 10 bases. The CDR3 is 14 amino acids. Germline values: CDR1 SNHLY, CDR2 FYNNEI.

This clonotype has at least ten counts. The rearrangement links TRBV7-6 to TRBJ2-7, with TRBD2 as a possible D gene (7 bases). Trimming pared 5 bases from V and 2 bases from J, leaving 16 bases between. Germline V lookup: CDR1 SGHVS, CDR2 FNYEAQ. This CDR3 is 15 amino acids long. In DNA, the CDR3 is TGTGCCAGCAGCGCCGGCGGGGGCCTCGCCTACGAGCAGTACTTC. As protein: CASSAGGGLAYEQYF.

The chain is built from TRBV7-2 and TRBJ2-7; TRBD2 matches 9 bases. Germline V gene lookup returns CDR1 SGHTA and CDR2 FQGNSA. V trimming: 2 bases; J trimming: 6 bases; junction bases outside the gene matches: 11. The CDR3 consists of 16 residues. The CDR3 loop reads CASSLLRRGGGVEQYF. Written as DNA, the CDR3 is TGTGCCAGCAGCTTATTGCGGCGGGGGGGCGGAGTCGAGCAGTACTTC.

In the case of this clonotype: The CDR3 ends on some other residue instead of the conserved phenylalanine or tryptophan, so this is likely a read error. The limits of the CDR3 on the DNA are not certain, so only TCRdb's listed CDR3 is given. This sequence joins TRBV2 and TRBJ1-6; TRBD1, the table's D call, was not compared with the DNA. The CDR3 length equals 18 residues, ends included. From germline, CDR1 is SNHLY and CDR2 FYNNEI. CDR3 region: CASSYSRGGSSYNSPLQS.

V usage is TRBV19 and J usage is TRBJ1-5; maybe TRBD1 (6 bases). Germline V gene sequence: CDR1 LNHDA, CDR2 SQIVND (reference sequence). This CDR3 region has 17 residues. V dropped 0 bases and J dropped 0 bases, with 12 bases sitting between them. The CDR3 here is CASSIDVRGGSNQPQHF. CDR3 nucleotide sequence: TGTGCCAGTAGTATAGACGTCAGGGGCGGTAGCAATCAGCCCCAGCATTTT.

The rearrangement joins TRBV25-1 to TRBJ2-7; TRBD1 aligns across 12 bases. The length of the CDR3 is 15 residues. After removal of 6 bases from V and 4 bases from J, the junction contained 7 bases not matched to a gene. Germline CDR1 reads MGHDK; CDR2 reads SYGVNS. The CDR3 sequence: CASRQGQGATYEQYF. The CDR3 DNA is TGTGCCAGCAGACAGGGACAGGGGGCTACGTACGAGCAGTACTTC.

The rearrangement joins TRBV5-8 to TRBJ1-5; no firm D call. The CDR3 is 13 residues long. Trimming took 4 bases from V and 11 from J, leaving 16 bases between them. Germline CDR1 reads SGHTS; CDR2 reads YDEGEE. The DNA for the CDR3 is TGTGCCAGCAGCACTCCGGGCACCGGGTCCCAGCATTTT. This gives the protein CASSTPGTGSQHF.

As for this clonotype: One end of the junction varies from germline; a read error may be responsible. The chain recombines TRBV7-2 with TRBJ1-5, with D tentatively TRBD1 (5 bases). CDR1 SGHTA and CDR2 FQGNSA come from the germline V gene. The CDR3 is 15 residues long. The CDR3 loop reads CASSQAGLTNQPQHF. As DNA, the CDR3 is TGCGCCAGCAGCCAAGCGGGACTGACCAATCAGCCCCAGCATTTT.

V is TRBV7-9 and J is TRBJ2-7; either TRBD1 or TRBD2 may fit D (5 bases each). Germline V gives CDR1 SEHNR, CDR2 FQNEAQ (reference sequence). The V end was cut by 5 bases, the J end by 5 bases, with 13 bases between. The CDR3 runs to 13 residues. The CDR3 DNA sequence: TGTGCCAGCAGCGGGTACGGGACCCACGAGCAGTACTTC. Its protein is CASSGYGTHEQYF.

This clonotype was seen repeatedly, ten times or more. The V gene is TRBV12-3 or TRBV12-4, the J gene TRBJ1-5; no reliable D call. V was cut by 3 bases and J by 3 bases, with 9 bases left in between. The CDR3 contains 14 residues. The CDR3 sequence is CASSFAGVNQPQHF. The CDR3 nucleotides are TGTGCCAGCAGTTTTGCGGGAGTCAATCAGCCCCAGCATTTT.

This clonotype has only a few counts. V gene TRBV5-8 combines with J gene TRBJ1-2; the match to TRBD1 covers 8 bases. After removal of 5 bases from V and 14 bases from J, the junction contained 8 bases not matched to a gene. Germline assignment: CDR1 SGHTS and CDR2 YDEGEE. The CDR3 has 11 amino acids. CDR3 region: CASSSGQGGTF. The CDR3, as DNA: TGTGCCAGCAGTTCAGGACAGGGTGGGACCTTC.

This chain joins TRBV2 and TRBJ2-1; D remains unclear. V dropped 2 bases and J dropped 0 bases, with 11 bases sitting between them. From germline, CDR1 is SNHLY and CDR2 FYNNEI. The CDR3 has 16 residues. The CDR3 protein is CASSETEPSSYNEQFF. As DNA, the CDR3 is TGTGCCAGCAGTGAAACTGAGCCTAGCTCCTACAATGAGCAGTTCTTC. Combining the CDR3 with reference TRBV2 and TRBJ2-1 gives the whole variable domain EPEVTQTPSHQVTQMGQEVILRCVPISNHLYFYWYRQILGQKVEFLVSFYNNEISEKSEIFDDQFSVERPDGSNFTLKIRSTKLEDSAMYFCASSETEPSSYNEQFFGPGTRLTVL.

In this sample, this clonotype turned up a few times. This chain uses TRBV20-1 with TRBJ1-6; D not certain. Germline CDR1 DFQATT, CDR2 SNEGSKA (reference sequence). Trimming took off 6 bases at V and 7 bases at J, with 13 bases between the two ends. The CDR3 length is 13 residues. This CDR3 reads CSADEGLNSPLHF. In DNA, the CDR3 is TGCAGTGCGGACGAGGGATTAAATTCACCCCTCCACTTT.

CDR3: CASRTRGDGYYEQYF. The CDR3 DNA sequence: TGTGCCAGCAGGACCCGGGGAGACGGTTACTACGAGCAGTACTTC. The chain has TRBV2 and TRBJ2-7; a weak D match, TRBD2 (5 bases). This CDR3 spans 15 amino acids. Germline V gene sequence: CDR1 SNHLY, CDR2 FYNNEI. The V and J ends lost 6 bases and 3 bases respectively, with 18 bases between them.

The table lists this clonotype with a count of one. V gene TRBV24-1 combines with J gene TRBJ2-6, with D hard to call. With 3 bases removed from V and 4 bases from J, the gap between germline ends came to 6 bases. The CDR3 extends over 14 amino acids. Germline CDR1 and CDR2: KGHDR and SFDVKD. The CDR3 here is CATSDAQGANVLTF. The CDR3 nucleotides read TGTGCCACCAGTGATGCACAGGGGGCCAACGTCCTGACTTTC.

This clonotype was counted ten times or more. The V and J genes are TRBV10-3 and TRBJ2-7; 9 bases match TRBD2. CDR1 is ENHRY and CDR2 is SYGVKD in the germline V gene. The CDR3 has 15 amino acids. Trimming took 2 bases from V and 3 from J; bases not matched to a gene: 5. DNA of the CDR3: TGTGCCATCAGTGAGGCCGGGACTAGCAGCTACGAGCAGTACTTC. This codes for CAISEAGTSSYEQYF.

The chain combines TRBV7-2 with TRBJ1-4; D is undetermined. The CDR3 covers 15 residues. Germline V gene data show CDR1 as SGHTA and CDR2 as FQGNSA. V gave up 1 base and J gave up 7 bases, with 13 bases separating them. This CDR3 is CASSLDFTAVEKLFF. The CDR3 DNA reads TGTGCCAGCAGCTTAGATTTTACAGCCGTTGAAAAACTGTTTTTT.

As regards this clonotype: In this CDR3 the conserved last residue, phenylalanine or tryptophan, is missing, so a read error is likely. No DNA is shown, since the ends of the CDR3 on it are uncertain; the CDR3 is the one TCRdb lists. J is TRBJ2-7 and V is TRBV10-3; the D call of TRBD2 is as the table states it, not checked on the DNA. The CDR3 adds up to 9 amino acids, both ends counted. Germline lookup yields CDR1 ENHRY and CDR2 SYGVKD. The CDR3 sequence is CAISGGLAG.

J is TRBJ1-2 and V is TRBV10-3; 7 nucleotides match TRBD1. Trimming took 2 bases from V and 8 from J; bases not matched to a gene: 5. Germline CDR1 ENHRY, CDR2 SYGVKD. The CDR3 loop spans 13 amino acids. The CDR3 DNA follows: TGTGCCATCAGTGAGGACAGGGATGAAGGCTACACCTTC. As protein: CAISEDRDEGYTF.

This clonotype was seen many times. The CDR3 region is CASSSLTGVGYTF. The CDR3 coding sequence is TGTGCCAGCAGTTCATTAACAGGGGTTGGCTACACCTTC. This chain joins TRBV11-2 and TRBJ1-2; 7 bases agree with TRBD1. CDR3 length: 13 amino acids. In germline, CDR1 is SGHAT, CDR2 FQNNGV. The junction had 8 bases not matched to a gene; V was cut back by 6 bases and J by 7 bases.

V is TRBV20-1 and J is TRBJ2-5; 14 positions agree with TRBD2. The junction had 7 bases not matched to a gene; V was cut back by 6 bases and J by 4 bases. Germline CDR1 reads DFQATT; CDR2 reads SNEGSKA (reference sequence). The CDR3 runs 15 residues. This CDR3 is CSAHGTSGSRETQYF. CDR3 bases: TGCAGTGCGCACGGGACTAGCGGGAGCCGAGAGACCCAGTACTTC.

Details on this clonotype: This may be a read error: a much more frequent sequence differs by one nucleotide. The chain carries TRBV5-1 and TRBJ1-2; 9 bases map to TRBD1. Germline trimming cut 2 bases from V and 3 bases from J; bases unmatched to any gene: 5. Germline values: CDR1 SGHRS, CDR2 YFSETQ. CDR3 length: 15 residues. The CDR3 spells CASSFDTGGHYGYTF. The CDR3 DNA follows: TGCGCCAGCAGCTTTGACACAGGGGGCCACTATGGCTACACCTTC.

The chain uses TRBV13 and TRBJ2-7; D ambiguous. Trimming took 3 bases from V and 5 from J, leaving 17 bases between them. CDR1 and CDR2 (germline): PRHDT, FYEKMQ (reference sequence). This CDR3 has 15 residues. CDR3 bases: TGTGCCAGCAGCTTTCCTTTGGCAGCTTCCCACGAGCAGTACTTC. Translated, it gives CASSFPLAASHEQYF.